Included here is one TCR beta chain sequence, with context. The ends lost 6 bases at V and 4 bases at J; junction bases unmatched: 11. This CDR3 contains 16 residues. Germline CDR1 reads MDHEN; CDR2 reads SYDVKM. This specimen belongs to a study of cytomegalovirus exposure and HLA in healthy donors. This PCR relied on a set of 60 Vbeta primers and 13 Jbeta primers. Sequencing used immunoSEQ multiplex PCR; TCRdb keeps in-frame clones, though not all of them. The repertoire table contains some 120,000 clones. The rearrangement uses TRBV28 and TRBJ2-2; 7 nucleotides match TRBD2. The sample was PBMCs. The sequence was collected from a man aged 35 to 55 in good health and CMV-seropositive. The CDR3 here is CASRYGLGWSTGELFF. The CDR3 nucleotides read TGTGCCAGCAGATATGGACTAGGTTGGTCCACCGGGGAGCTGTTTTTT.